A single sample gave rise to the 6 T cell receptor beta chains below, sequenced in a study of shared clonotypes between healthy human individuals (TCRdb year 2020). The protocol used for the library was the immunoSEQ multiplex PCR assay. Not all clones reach the TCRdb copy of this immuneACCESS table, which keeps in-frame sequences only. Checked studies attribute under half of the gap to unresolved V genes and leave the rest unexplained. A total of 2 million to 2.5 million clones appear in this sample, more than 90% of them only once. More than 0.1% of the sample is taken by the ten largest. Sequencing was carried out using naive CD4+ T cells sorted from blood. Per the publication, the cell subset or site label means: CD45RA+ positively selected. The receptors shown here come from a man between 18 and 29 years old in good health.

V and J are TRBV7-3 and TRBJ1-1; D is perhaps TRBD1 (5 bases). This CDR3 is built from 14 residues. V was pared by 0 bases and J by 3 bases, with 8 bases between. Germline-derived CDR1 and CDR2 are SGHTA and FQGTGA. CDR3 in amino acids: CASSLTGDHTEAFF. The CDR3 DNA sequence: TGTGCCAGCAGCTTAACGGGGGATCACACTGAAGCTTTCTTT.

The chain couples TRBV7-2 to TRBJ2-7, with D unclear. Germline CDR1 SGHTA, CDR2 FQGNSA. Between the trimmed V and J ends, which lost 2 bases and 3 bases, there was a span of 8 bases. This CDR3 has 13 amino acids. CDR3 in amino acids: CASSLSAGYEQYF. The CDR3 nucleotides read TGTGCCAGCAGCTTAAGTGCCGGCTACGAGCAGTACTTC.

This rearrangement joins TRBV10-3 to TRBJ2-7; 9 bases match TRBD1. This CDR3 is 12 amino acids long. CDR1 ENHRY and CDR2 SYGVKD come from the germline V gene. V lost 6 bases, J lost 6 bases, and 3 bases stayed unmatched. The CDR3 DNA follows: TGTGCCATCAGGGGACAGGGTAGCGAGCAGTACTTC. Its protein product is CAIRGQGSEQYF.

V gene TRBV30 combines with J gene TRBJ2-3, with D unclear. The CDR3 covers 12 residues. V dropped 0 bases and J dropped 4 bases, with 5 bases sitting between them. Germline CDR1 GTSNPN, CDR2 SVGIG (reference sequence). CDR3 bases: TGTGCCTGGAGTGTTGCCCCAGATACGCAGTATTTT. It encodes CAWSVAPDTQYF.

The chain is built from TRBV11-1 and TRBJ2-7; TRBD1 agrees at 8 bases. The CDR3 is 14 residues long. Germline V gene sequence: CDR1 SGHAT, CDR2 FQDESV (reference sequence). J lost 2 bases, V lost 5 bases, and 5 bases had no gene match. In DNA, the CDR3 is TGTGCCAGCAGCCGACAGGGGATCACCTACGAGCAGTACTTC. Its protein product is CASSRQGITYEQYF.

The rearrangement links TRBV4-1 to TRBJ2-1; 10 bases are shared with TRBD2. The germline V gene encodes CDR1 MGHRA and CDR2 YSYEKL. The CDR3 totals 17 residues. The junction had 4 bases not matched to a gene; V was cut back by 1 base and J by 1 base. DNA for the CDR3: TGCGCCAGCAGCCAAGCCCAAGCGGGAGGGTCCTACAATGAGCAGTTCTTC. It translates to CASSQAQAGGSYNEQFF.